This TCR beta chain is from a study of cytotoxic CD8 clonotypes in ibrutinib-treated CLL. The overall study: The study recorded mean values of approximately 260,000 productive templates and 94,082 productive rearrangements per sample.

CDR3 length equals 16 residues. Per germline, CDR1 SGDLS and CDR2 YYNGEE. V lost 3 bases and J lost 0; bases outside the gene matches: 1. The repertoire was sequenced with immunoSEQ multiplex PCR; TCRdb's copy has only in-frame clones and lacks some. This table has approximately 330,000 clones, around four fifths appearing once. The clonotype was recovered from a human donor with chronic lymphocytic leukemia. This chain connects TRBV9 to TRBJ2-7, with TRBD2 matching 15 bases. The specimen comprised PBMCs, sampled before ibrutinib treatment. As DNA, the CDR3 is TGTGCCAGCAGCGGGACTAGCGGGAGGGACTCCTACGAGCAGTACTTC. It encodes CASSGTSGRDSYEQYF.